Here is one T cell receptor (beta chain) with its context. This clonotype was seen more than once but under ten times. No antigen is known for it. Within one base of it there is no much larger clone, and no base qualities were kept. The source of the sample is a study of blood T cells in healthy people across ages (dated by TCRdb to the mid-2010s). With regard to the full study: In model experiments, template switching captured about one uniquely barcoded TCR beta cDNA molecule for every two T cells. The donors were split into four age groups: young (average 16 years), middle-aged (roughly 39), aged (more than 60) and long-lived (about 82). To avoid experimental bias, donors of different ages were distributed randomly across sequencing lanes. The study measured age-related changes in TCR beta repertoire diversity using deep sequencing normalized with unique cDNA molecular identifiers. The study analyzed two additional independent replicas of 1 million unique cDNA reads from the same blood draw for two donors, one aged 18 to 29 and one aged 80 or older.

Receptors were amplified or captured by 5' RACE. The instrument given in TCRdb is Illumina HiSeq 2500. A second roughly 6 to 12 cycle PCR used a sample-barcoded 5' primer and a J-beta primer mix. A template-switch 5' adaptor carrying 12 random nucleotides introduced a unique molecular identifier onto each TCR beta cDNA molecule. At least 2.5 million CDR3-containing paired-end reads were obtained from each sample. The Mint cDNA synthesis kit, primed by a TRBC-specific oligonucleotide, was used to synthesize first-strand cDNA from all RNA. Following uracil-DNA glycosylase treatment, all cDNA underwent a first 18-cycle PCR with the universal primers M1SS and BC2_uni_R. On the study's bioinformatics: Normalization of each sample was performed by random selection of 1 million high-quality reads, each carrying a distinct molecular identifier. Instead of being binned into consensus sequences, reads with shared molecular identifiers were discarded. MiTCR, with a Q25 quality threshold and the strictest error-elimination algorithm, was used for CDR3 identification, clonotype clustering and error correction. A nonparametric unseen species model using Euler transformation provided a lower-bound estimate of total TCR beta diversity. The public sequencing data were trimmed at Q25 with fastp and processed into clonotypes with MiXCR by TCRdb, which kept only in-frame beta chains. Rows with a matching CDR3 protein are joined into one entry that keeps the most common DNA and genes. TCRdb, not the original authors, processed these V and J calls. For this sample the table gives 850,000 to 950,000 distinct CDR3 sequences, of which 25% to 35% were detected only once. The ten largest make up roughly a sixth of the sample.

The paper's findings and limits, for the study overall: Compared with the aged group, the long-lived group had more naive CD4+ T cells, fewer expanded clones and increased TCR diversity, a pattern suggesting age selection. Estimates of total diversity based on one million sequenced T cells were considered lower bounds and underestimates. Because the CMV infection status of the donors was unknown, age-related changes in expanded clonotypes may potentially have been confounded. Observed TCR beta diversity per million T cells fell roughly linearly with age, and a significant reduction was already apparent by age around 40. A strong correlation was found between observed TCR beta diversity and the percentage of naive T cells measured by flow cytometry. Because profiling used bulk unsorted PBMCs, naive and antigen-experienced compartments could not be compared conclusively.

The donors were some 36 Caucasian individuals from Russia, aged roughly 6 to 100 years, who were systemically healthy. Approximately 11 milliliters of peripheral blood were drawn from each donor into EDTA-treated Vacutainer tubes. PBMCs were isolated by Ficoll-Paque density-gradient centrifugation, with at least 6 million obtained per sample. Total RNA, at least 6 micrograms per sample, was extracted from PBMCs with Trizol reagent. Naive CD45RAhigh/CD27high T cell percentages were measured by flow cytometry on a PBMC aliquot from every donor. As encoded in the germline V gene (reference sequence), CDR1 is MNHNY while CDR2 is SVGAGI. V is trimmed back by 4 bases and J by 1 base, and the junction contains 8 bases that no gene match accounts for. The CDR3 runs 17 residues from the cysteine to the phenylalanine. The retained sequence is limited to the CDR3, 51 bases, with the frame set at the first base.

The specimen was blood. The chain is encoded by TRBV6-6 joined to TRBJ2-2, with 8 junctional bases fitting TRBD2. The TCR was taken from a woman older than 75 in good health. For the CDR3, the sequence is CASSSLFSGMNTGELFF. The DNA sequence follows: TGTGCCAGCAGTTCCCTATTTAGCGGGATGAACACCGGGGAGCTGTTTTTT.